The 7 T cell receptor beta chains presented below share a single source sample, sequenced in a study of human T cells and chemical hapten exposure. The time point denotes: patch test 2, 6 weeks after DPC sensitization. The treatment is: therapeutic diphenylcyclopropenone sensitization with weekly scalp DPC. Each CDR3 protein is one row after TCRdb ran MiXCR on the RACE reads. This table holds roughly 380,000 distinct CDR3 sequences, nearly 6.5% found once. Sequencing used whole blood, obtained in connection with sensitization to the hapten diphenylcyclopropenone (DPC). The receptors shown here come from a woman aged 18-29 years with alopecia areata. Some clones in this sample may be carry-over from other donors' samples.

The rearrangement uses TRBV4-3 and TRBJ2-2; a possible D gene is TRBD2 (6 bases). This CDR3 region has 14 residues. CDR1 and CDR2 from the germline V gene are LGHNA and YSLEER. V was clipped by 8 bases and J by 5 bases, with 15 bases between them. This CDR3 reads CASRGLAETGELFF. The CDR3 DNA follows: TGCGCCAGCCGGGGTTTAGCGGAGACCGGGGAGCTGTTTTTT.

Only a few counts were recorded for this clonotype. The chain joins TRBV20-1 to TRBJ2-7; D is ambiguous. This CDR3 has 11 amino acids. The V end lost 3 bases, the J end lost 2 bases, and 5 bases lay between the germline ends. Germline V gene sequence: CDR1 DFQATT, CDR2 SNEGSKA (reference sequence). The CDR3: CSARVTYEQYF. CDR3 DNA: TGCAGTGCTAGGGTAACCTACGAGCAGTACTTC.

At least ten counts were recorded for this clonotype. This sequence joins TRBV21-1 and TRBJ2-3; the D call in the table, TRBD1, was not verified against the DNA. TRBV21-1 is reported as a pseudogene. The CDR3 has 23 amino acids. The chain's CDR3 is CASSRTRRSGGPQSTSSTDTQYF. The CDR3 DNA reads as TGTGCCAGCAGCCGCACCCGGAGGAGCGGGGGCCCGCAGTCGACTTCTAGCACAGATACGCAGTATTTT.

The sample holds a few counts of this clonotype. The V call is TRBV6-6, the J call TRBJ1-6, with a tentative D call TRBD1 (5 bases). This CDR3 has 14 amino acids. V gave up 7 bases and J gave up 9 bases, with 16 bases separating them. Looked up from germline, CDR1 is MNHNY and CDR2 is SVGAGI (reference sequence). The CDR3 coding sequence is TGTGCCAGCATGAAGGGACTGGGGGGTTCACCCCTCCACTTT. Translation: CASMKGLGGSPLHF.

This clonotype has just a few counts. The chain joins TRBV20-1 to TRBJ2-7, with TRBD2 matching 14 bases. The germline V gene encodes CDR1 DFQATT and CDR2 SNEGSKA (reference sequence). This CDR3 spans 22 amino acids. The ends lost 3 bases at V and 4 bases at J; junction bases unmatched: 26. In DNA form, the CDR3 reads TGCAGTGCTAGTCACCCGGGAGGGACTAGCGGGGGTTCTAAGATGGGTATTTACGAGCAGTACTTC. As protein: CSASHPGGTSGGSKMGIYEQYF.

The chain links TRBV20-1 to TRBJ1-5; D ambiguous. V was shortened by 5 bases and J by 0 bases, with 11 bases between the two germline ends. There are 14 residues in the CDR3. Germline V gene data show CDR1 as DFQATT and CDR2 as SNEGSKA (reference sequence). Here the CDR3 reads CSAVRVYSNQPQHF. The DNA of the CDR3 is TGCAGTGCTGTTAGGGTCTATAGCAATCAGCCCCAGCATTTT.

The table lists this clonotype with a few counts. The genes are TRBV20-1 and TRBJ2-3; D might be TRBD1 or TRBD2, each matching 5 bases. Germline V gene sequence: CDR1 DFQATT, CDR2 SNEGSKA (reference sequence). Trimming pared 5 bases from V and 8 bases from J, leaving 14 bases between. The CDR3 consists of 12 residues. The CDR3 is CSARLGGPTQYF. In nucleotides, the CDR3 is TGCAGTGCTCGACTTGGGGGACCTACGCAGTATTTT.